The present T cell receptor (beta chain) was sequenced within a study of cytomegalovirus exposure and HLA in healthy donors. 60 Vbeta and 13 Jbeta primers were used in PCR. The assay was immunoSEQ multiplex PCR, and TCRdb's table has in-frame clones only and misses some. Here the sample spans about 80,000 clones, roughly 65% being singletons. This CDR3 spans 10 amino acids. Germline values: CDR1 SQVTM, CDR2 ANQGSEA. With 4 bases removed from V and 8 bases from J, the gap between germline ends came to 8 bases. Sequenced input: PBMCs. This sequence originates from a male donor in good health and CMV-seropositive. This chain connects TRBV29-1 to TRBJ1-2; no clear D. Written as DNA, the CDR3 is TGCAGCGTTGTAAGGGAGGGCTACACCTTC. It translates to CSVVREGYTF.